This TCR beta chain was identified during a study of OX40 agonist ivuxolimab in advanced cancers. Study-wide results and caveats: Among patients with partial responses at 0.1-3.0 mg/kg, clonal expansion was among the lowest.

With regard to this clone: No antigen is known for it. The same CDR3 is also encoded by other DNA sequences in this sample.

Between the trimmed V and J ends, which lost 4 bases and 9 bases, there was a span of 10 bases. CDR1 SGHDN and CDR2 FVKESK come from the germline V gene. The CDR3 is 13 amino acids. TCRdb keeps only in-frame clones here, not all; method: immunoSEQ multiplex PCR. The data contain tens of thousands of clones, nearly 85% of them singletons. The sample consisted of CD4+ or CD8+ T cells sorted from blood, taken in a trial of the OX40 agonist ivuxolimab. This chain joins TRBV14 and TRBJ1-6; D not resolved. The sequence was collected from an adult with an advanced solid tumor such as melanoma, head and neck, liver or kidney cancer. For the CDR3, the DNA is TGTGCCAGCAGCCCGTTCCGGGGTTCACCCCTCCACTTT. The encoded protein is CASSPFRGSPLHF. Using reference TRBV14 and TRBJ1-6 for the parts outside the CDR3, the full variable domain is EAGVTQFPSHSVIEKGQTVTLRCDPISGHDNLYWYRRVMGKEIKFLLHFVKESKQDESGMPNNRFLAERTGGTYSTLKVQPAELEDSGVYFCASSPFRGSPLHFGNGTRLTVT.